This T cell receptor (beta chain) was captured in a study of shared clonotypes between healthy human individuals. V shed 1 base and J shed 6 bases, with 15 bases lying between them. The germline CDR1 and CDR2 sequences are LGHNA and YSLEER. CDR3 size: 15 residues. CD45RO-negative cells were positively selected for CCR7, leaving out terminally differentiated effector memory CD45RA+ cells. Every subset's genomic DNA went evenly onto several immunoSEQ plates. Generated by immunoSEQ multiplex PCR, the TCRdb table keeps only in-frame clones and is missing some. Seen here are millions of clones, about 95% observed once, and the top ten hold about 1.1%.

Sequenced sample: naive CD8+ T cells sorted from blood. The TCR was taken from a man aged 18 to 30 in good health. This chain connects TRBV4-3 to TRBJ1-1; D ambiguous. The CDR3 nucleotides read TGCGCCAGCAGCCAAGTCTGGTCGGGGATCGCTGAAGCTTTCTTT. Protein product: CASSQVWSGIAEAFF.